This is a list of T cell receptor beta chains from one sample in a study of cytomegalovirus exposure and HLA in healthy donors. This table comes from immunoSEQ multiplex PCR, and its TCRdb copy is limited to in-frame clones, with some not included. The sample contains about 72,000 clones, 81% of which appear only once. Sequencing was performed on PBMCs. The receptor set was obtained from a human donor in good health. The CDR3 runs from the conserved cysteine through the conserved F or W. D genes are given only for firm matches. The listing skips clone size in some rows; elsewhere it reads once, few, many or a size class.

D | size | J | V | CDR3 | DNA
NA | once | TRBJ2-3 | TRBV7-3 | CASSLGPADTQYF | TGTGCCAGCAGCTTAGGGCCCGCAGATACGCAGTATTTT
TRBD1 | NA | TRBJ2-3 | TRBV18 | CASSPRTGGTGDTQYF | TGTGCCAGCTCACCGAGGACAGGGGGCACCGGGGATACGCAGTATTTT
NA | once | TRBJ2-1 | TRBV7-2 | CASSLVVGGPLYNEQFF | TGTGCCAGCAGCTTAGTAGTCGGGGGGCCCCTCTACAATGAGCAGTTCTTC
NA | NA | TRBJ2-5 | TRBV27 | CASSSLTGNQETQYF | TGTGCCAGCAGCTCACTCACAGGGAACCAAGAGACCCAGTACTTC
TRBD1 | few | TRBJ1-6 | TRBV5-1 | CASSLRTGSNSPLHF | TGCGCCAGCAGCTTGAGGACAGGGTCGAATTCACCCCTCCACTTT
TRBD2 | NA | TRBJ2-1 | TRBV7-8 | CASSFSGGYNEQFF | TGTGCCAGCAGCTTTAGCGGGGGATACAATGAGCAGTTCTTC
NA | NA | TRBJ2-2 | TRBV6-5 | CASSWNRETGELFF | TGTGCCAGCAGTTGGAACAGGGAAACCGGGGAGCTGTTTTTT
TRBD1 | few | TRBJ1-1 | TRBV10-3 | CAISRDRGNTEAFF | TGTGCCATCAGTCGGGACAGGGGAAACACTGAAGCTTTCTTT
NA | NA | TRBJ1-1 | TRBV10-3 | CAISELTGGVNTEAFF | TGTGCCATCAGTGAGTTAACCGGGGGAGTGAACACTGAAGCTTTCTTT
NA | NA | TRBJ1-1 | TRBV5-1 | CASRAEMNTEAFF | TGCGCCAGCAGGGCGGAAATGAACACTGAAGCTTTCTTT
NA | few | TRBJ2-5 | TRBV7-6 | CASSSEWGLETQYF | TGTGCCAGCAGCTCAGAGTGGGGCTTGGAGACCCAGTACTTC
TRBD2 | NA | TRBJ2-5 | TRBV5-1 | CASILGLAGGRETQYF | TGCGCCAGCATCCTCGGACTAGCCGGCGGTAGGGAGACCCAGTACTTC
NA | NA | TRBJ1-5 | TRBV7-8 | CASSLGGERNQPQHF | TGTGCCAGCAGCTTAGGGGGGGAAAGGAATCAGCCCCAGCATTTT
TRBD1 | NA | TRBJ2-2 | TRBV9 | CASSPTGENTGELFF | TGTGCCAGCAGCCCGACAGGGGAGAACACCGGGGAGCTGTTTTTT
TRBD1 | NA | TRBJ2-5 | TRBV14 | CASSRPGQAEETQYF | TGTGCCAGCAGCCGGCCGGGACAGGCCGAAGAGACCCAGTACTTC
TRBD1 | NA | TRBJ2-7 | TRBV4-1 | CASSQDWGQGAYEQYF | TGCGCCAGCAGCCAAGATTGGGGACAGGGGGCCTACGAGCAGTACTTC
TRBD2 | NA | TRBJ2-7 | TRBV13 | CASSTRTSGGATYEQYF | TGTGCCAGCAGCACCAGGACTAGCGGGGGGGCAACTTACGAGCAGTACTTC
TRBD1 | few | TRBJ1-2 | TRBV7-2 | CASSFGTGGGNYGYTF | TGTGCCAGCAGCTTTGGGACAGGGGGAGGTAACTATGGCTACACCTTC
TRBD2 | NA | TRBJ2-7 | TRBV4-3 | CASSQLAGGSSYEQYF | TGCGCCAGCAGCCAACTAGCGGGGGGCAGCTCCTACGAGCAGTACTTC
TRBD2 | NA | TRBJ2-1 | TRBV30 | CAWSPRLAGFYNEQFF | TGTGCCTGGAGCCCCCGACTAGCGGGCTTTTACAATGAGCAGTTCTTC
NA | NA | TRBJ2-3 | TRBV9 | CASSGTSSDTQYF | TGTGCCAGCAGCGGAACTAGTTCAGATACGCAGTATTTT
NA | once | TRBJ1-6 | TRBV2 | CASRGQLSSYNSPLHF | TGTGCCAGCAGAGGACAGCTGAGCTCCTATAATTCACCCCTCCACTTT
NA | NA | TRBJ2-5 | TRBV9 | CASSVGLSQETQYF | TGTGCCAGCAGCGTAGGTCTAAGCCAAGAGACCCAGTACTTC
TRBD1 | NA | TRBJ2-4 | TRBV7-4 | CASSSGTGRFGKNIQYF | TGTGCCAGCAGCTCCGGGACAGGGCGGTTTGGCAAAAACATTCAGTACTTC
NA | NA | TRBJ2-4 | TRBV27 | CASSLQGAKNIQYF | TGTGCCAGCAGTTTACAGGGGGCCAAAAACATTCAGTACTTC
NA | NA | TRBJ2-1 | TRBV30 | CAWLSGIYEQFF | TGTGCCTGGCTATCAGGGATCTATGAGCAGTTCTTC
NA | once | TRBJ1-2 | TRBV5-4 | CASSLDSYGYTF | TGTGCCAGCAGCTTGGACAGCTATGGCTACACCTTC
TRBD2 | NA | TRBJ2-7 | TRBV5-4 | CASTTTSGEGEQYF | TGTGCCAGCACCACGACTAGCGGGGAGGGCGAGCAGTACTTC
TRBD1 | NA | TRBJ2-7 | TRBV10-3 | CAISEYRGQGYEQYF | TGTGCCATCAGTGAGTATAGGGGGCAAGGCTACGAGCAGTACTTC
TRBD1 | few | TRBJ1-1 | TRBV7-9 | CASSRDSSEAFF | TGTGCCAGCAGCCGGGACAGCTCTGAAGCTTTCTTT
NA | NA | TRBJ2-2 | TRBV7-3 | CASSLGRNTGELFF | TGTGCCAGCAGCTTAGGGCGGAACACCGGGGAGCTGTTTTTT
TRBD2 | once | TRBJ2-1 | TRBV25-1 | CASSVSGGADNEQFF | TGTGCCAGCAGTGTCAGCGGGGGGGCCGATAATGAGCAGTTCTTC
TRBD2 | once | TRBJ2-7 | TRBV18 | CASSPGLAGANYEQYF | TGTGCCAGCTCACCGGGGCTAGCGGGGGCCAACTACGAGCAGTACTTC
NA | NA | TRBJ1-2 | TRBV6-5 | CASSYDGENYGYPF | TGTGCCAGCAGTTACGATGGAGAGAACTATGGCTACCCCTTC
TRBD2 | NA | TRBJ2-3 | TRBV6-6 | CASTGTSGGAIDTQYF | TGTGCCAGCACCGGGACTAGCGGGGGGGCGATAGATACGCAGTATTTT
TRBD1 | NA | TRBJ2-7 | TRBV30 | CAWSAGTGHDEQYF | TGTGCCTGGAGCGCCGGGACAGGCCATGACGAGCAGTACTTC
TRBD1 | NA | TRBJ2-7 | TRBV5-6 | CASSLEGQGNYEQYF | TGTGCCAGCAGCTTGGAGGGACAGGGGAACTACGAGCAGTACTTC
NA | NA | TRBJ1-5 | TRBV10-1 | CASSYSCGNQPQHF | TGCGCCAGCAGTTATAGTTGTGGCAATCAGCCCCAGCATTTT
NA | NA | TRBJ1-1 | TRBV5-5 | CASSYVVTEAFF | TGTGCCAGCAGCTATGTCGTCACTGAAGCTTTCTTT
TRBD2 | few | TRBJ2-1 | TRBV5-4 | CASSLGLAGVKFF | TGTGCCAGCAGCTTGGGACTAGCGGGGGTGAAGTTCTTC
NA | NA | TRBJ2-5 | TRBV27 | CASSALGETQYF | TGTGCCAGCAGCGCCCTAGGAGAGACCCAGTACTTC
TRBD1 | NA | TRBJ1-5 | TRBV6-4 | CASSGTGGFGQPQHF | TGTGCCAGCAGTGGGACAGGGGGCTTTGGTCAGCCCCAGCATTTT
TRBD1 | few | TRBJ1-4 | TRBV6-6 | CASRGQGINEKLFF | TGTGCCAGCAGGGGACAGGGGATTAATGAAAAACTGTTTTTT
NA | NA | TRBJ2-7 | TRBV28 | CASRSSGARSEQYF | TGTGCCAGCCGAAGCTCAGGGGCAAGGTCCGAGCAGTACTTC
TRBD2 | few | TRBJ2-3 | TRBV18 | CASSRERLAGNTDTQYF | TGTGCCAGCTCAAGAGAAAGACTAGCGGGGAACACAGATACGCAGTATTTT
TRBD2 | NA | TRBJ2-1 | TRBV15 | CATSRDLGSSGGHEQFF | TGTGCCACCAGCAGAGATCTGGGGTCTAGCGGGGGGCATGAGCAGTTCTTC
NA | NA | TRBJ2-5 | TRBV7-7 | CASSKTRVETQYF | TGTGCCAGCAGCAAAACTAGAGTGGAGACCCAGTACTTC
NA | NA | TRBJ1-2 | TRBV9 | CASSVSQGGGYTF | TGTGCCAGCAGCGTAAGTCAGGGCGGCGGCTACACCTTC
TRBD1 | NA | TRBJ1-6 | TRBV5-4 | CASSTGQVLSPLHF | TGTGCCAGCAGCACGGGACAGGTTCTTTCACCCCTCCACTTT
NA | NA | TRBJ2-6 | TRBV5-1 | CASSAPLGTPSSGANVLTF | TGCGCCAGCAGCGCCCCTCTCGGGACACCTAGCTCTGGGGCCAACGTCCTGACTTTC
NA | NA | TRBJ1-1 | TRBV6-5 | CASRDQGFTEAFF | TGTGCCAGCAGGGACCAGGGGTTCACTGAAGCTTTCTTT